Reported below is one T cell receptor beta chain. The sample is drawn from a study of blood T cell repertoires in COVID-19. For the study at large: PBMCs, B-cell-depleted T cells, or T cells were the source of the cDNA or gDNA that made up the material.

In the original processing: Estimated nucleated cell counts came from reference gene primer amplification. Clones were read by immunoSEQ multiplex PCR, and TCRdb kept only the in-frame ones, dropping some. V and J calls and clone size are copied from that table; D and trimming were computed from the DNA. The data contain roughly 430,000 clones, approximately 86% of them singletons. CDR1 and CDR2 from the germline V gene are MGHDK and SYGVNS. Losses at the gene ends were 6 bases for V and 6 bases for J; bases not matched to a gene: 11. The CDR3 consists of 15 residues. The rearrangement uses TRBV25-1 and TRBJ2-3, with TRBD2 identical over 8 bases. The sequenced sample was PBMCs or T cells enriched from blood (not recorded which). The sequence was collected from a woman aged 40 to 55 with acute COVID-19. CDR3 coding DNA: TGTGCCAGCAGCGATCCGGGACTAGGGTTCGATACGCAGTATTTT. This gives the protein CASSDPGLGFDTQYF.